A single sample gave rise to the 22 T cell receptor beta chains below, sequenced in a study of stem cell transplantation in POMP-related autoinflammatory disease. This table comes from immunoSEQ multiplex PCR, and its TCRdb copy is limited to in-frame clones, with some not included. Here the sample spans 68,000 or so clones, roughly 88% being singletons. The source was CD4+ T cells from PBMCs, collected after stem cell transplantation. The receptors come from a human patient with POMP-related autoinflammation and immune dysregulation (PRAID). Some of the T cells might come from the graft donor.

J is TRBJ1-2 and V is TRBV4-1; no definite D call. The germline gives CDR1 MGHRA, CDR2 YSYEKL. V gave up 1 base and J gave up 8 bases, with 20 bases separating them. CDR3 size: 16 residues. The DNA for the CDR3 is TGCGCCAGCAGCCAAGTTGGGAGAGGGTCCCGAGGGGGCTACACCTTC. Protein: CASSQVGRGSRGGYTF.

The J gene is TRBJ1-3, the V gene TRBV29-1, with a tentative D call TRBD1 (5 bases). CDR1 SQVTM and CDR2 ANQGSEA come from the germline V gene. This CDR3 comprises 12 residues. Trimming shortened V by 7 bases and J by 8 bases, and 15 bases separated the two germline ends. DNA of the CDR3: TGCAGCGCCCAGGGACGGTGGGACACCATATATTTT. The encoded protein is CSAQGRWDTIYF.

The CDR3 DNA sequence: TGTGCCAGTAGTATAGAGCAGGGGCGAGGCAATCAGCCCCAGCATTTT. This translates into CASSIEQGRGNQPQHF. This rearrangement joins TRBV19 to TRBJ1-5, with a tentative D call TRBD1 (6 bases). With 0 bases removed from V and 2 bases from J, the gap between germline ends came to 11 bases. Germline CDR1 LNHDA, CDR2 SQIVND (reference sequence). This CDR3 contains 16 residues.

The chain combines TRBV2 with TRBJ2-1; possibly TRBD2 for D (5 bases). CDR1 is SNHLY, CDR2 FYNNEI, per germline. Trimming removed 6 bases from V and 0 bases from J, with 12 bases in between. CDR3 length equals 15 residues. CDR3 sequence reads: CASRKRRDSYNEQFF. As DNA, the CDR3 is TGTGCCAGCAGGAAGCGACGGGACTCCTACAATGAGCAGTTCTTC.

The chain joins TRBV6-5 to TRBJ2-7; D may match TRBD1 or TRBD2 (6 bases each). Germline lookup yields CDR1 MNHEY and CDR2 SVGAGI. V gave up 6 bases and J gave up 9 bases, with 18 bases separating them. This CDR3 region has 13 residues. DNA of the CDR3: TGTGCCAGCAGGGGGGGAGGAGGGGGTCGGCAGTACGTC. This codes for CASRGGGGGRQYV.

The chain joins TRBV5-8 to TRBJ2-7; D is uncertain. Germline V gene lookup returns CDR1 SGHTS and CDR2 YDEGEE. The CDR3 spans 14 residues. V shed 0 bases and J shed 2 bases, with 9 bases lying between them. CDR3 nucleotide sequence: TGTGCCAGCAGCTTGGTTGGTGGTCCCTACGAGCAGTACTTC. Residues: CASSLVGGPYEQYF.

The chain uses TRBV28 and TRBJ2-3; D not certain. In germline, CDR1 is MDHEN, CDR2 SYDVKM. Trimming left V 5 bases short and J 2 bases short, with 23 bases between. The CDR3 has 18 residues. CDR3 nucleotide sequence: TGTGCCAGCAGTCATCTTAGACTCAAGACCTTATTCACAGATACGCAGTATTTT. It codes for CASSHLRLKTLFTDTQYF. Using reference TRBV28 and TRBJ2-3 for the parts outside the CDR3, the full variable domain is DVKVTQSSRYLVKRTGEKVFLECVQDMDHENMFWYRQDPGLGLRLIYFSYDVKMKEKGDIPEGYSVSREKKERFSLILESASTNQTSMYLCASSHLRLKTLFTDTQYFGPGTRLTVL.

This rearrangement joins TRBV27 to TRBJ1-1; D remains unclear. Trimming cost V 5 bases and J 0 bases, with 16 bases left between them. The CDR3 covers 16 residues. CDR1 is MNHEY and CDR2 is SMNVEV in the germline V gene (reference sequence). For the CDR3, the DNA is TGTGCCAGCAGTGAGTCTTCGGCCAATTTGAACACTGAAGCTTTCTTT. Translation: CASSESSANLNTEAFF.

This clone was picked up one time. This rearrangement joins TRBV7-9 to TRBJ2-5; 9 nucleotides agree with TRBD2. J gave up 5 bases and V 2 bases, and 6 bases lay outside the gene matches. This CDR3 contains 15 residues. Germline-derived CDR1 and CDR2 are SEHNR and FQNEAQ (reference sequence). CDR3 protein: CASSLIAGEKETQYF. In DNA form, the CDR3 reads TGTGCCAGCAGCTTAATAGCGGGGGAAAAGGAGACCCAGTACTTC.

The chain recombines TRBV2 with TRBJ2-6; D perhaps matches TRBD2 (5 bases). Germline CDR1 SNHLY, CDR2 FYNNEI. CDR3 length: 15 residues. V was pared by 9 bases and J by 2 bases, with 14 bases between. The CDR3 region has the DNA TGTGCCAGGAGGGAAGGGCCGGCTGGGGCCAACGTCCTGACTTTC. This encodes CARREGPAGANVLTF.

The rearrangement joins TRBV7-9 to TRBJ2-2; D call uncertain. V lost 5 bases, J lost 5 bases, and 12 bases lay in between. CDR3 length equals 14 residues. CDR1 and CDR2 from the germline V gene are SEHNR and FQNEAQ (reference sequence). This chain's CDR3 is CASSKAVRTGELFF. In nucleotides, the CDR3 is TGTGCCAGCAGCAAGGCCGTGAGGACCGGGGAGCTGTTTTTT.

The V and J genes are TRBV6-5 and TRBJ1-1; 9 positions match TRBD1. Germline CDR1 MNHEY, CDR2 SVGAGI. J lost 6 bases, V lost 2 bases, and 10 bases had no gene match. The CDR3 runs 16 residues. The CDR3 region is CASSYEAGQGTSEAFF. For the CDR3, the DNA is TGTGCCAGCAGTTACGAAGCGGGACAGGGCACGTCTGAAGCTTTCTTT.

The rearrangement joins TRBV15 to TRBJ2-4, with D possibly being TRBD2 (5 bases). The germline V and J ends were trimmed by 1 base and 9 bases, with 13 bases remaining between them. The CDR3 runs 14 residues. Germline CDR1 LNHNV, CDR2 YYDKDF (reference sequence). The CDR3 nucleotides read TGTGCCACCAGCAGAGCCCTGGACTCCATCATTCAGTACTTC. Translation: CATSRALDSIIQYF.

The chain joins TRBV27 to TRBJ2-7; 10 positions agree with TRBD1. This CDR3 comprises 15 residues. V lost 4 bases, J lost 5 bases, and 8 bases stayed unmatched. Germline assignment: CDR1 MNHEY and CDR2 SMNVEV (reference sequence). CDR3 sequence: CASSSPGQGRNEQYF. The CDR3 region has the DNA TGTGCCAGCAGTTCTCCGGGACAGGGGAGGAACGAGCAGTACTTC.

The V gene is TRBV7-2, the J gene TRBJ2-6; no firm D call. From germline, CDR1 is SGHTA and CDR2 FQGNSA. Between the trimmed V and J ends, which lost 5 bases and 5 bases, there was a span of 19 bases. There are 17 residues in the CDR3. The CDR3 DNA is TGTGCCAGCAGCCGCTTCTCCCCAGGTCTTAGGGCCAACGTCCTGACTTTC. Protein product: CASSRFSPGLRANVLTF.

The J gene is TRBJ2-5, the V gene TRBV5-1; D is uncertain. CDR3 length: 13 amino acids. The V end lost 0 bases, the J end lost 4 bases, and 7 bases lay between the germline ends. Germline V gene lookup returns CDR1 SGHRS and CDR2 YFSETQ. The chain's CDR3 is CASSLDWRETQYF. The CDR3 nucleotides read TGCGCCAGCAGCTTGGACTGGAGAGAGACCCAGTACTTC.

The genes are TRBV7-9 and TRBJ1-6; D uncertain. The V gene's germline CDR1 is SEHNR and CDR2 FQNEAQ (reference sequence). This CDR3 is 12 amino acids long. V was cut by 5 bases and J by 5 bases, with 4 bases left in between. DNA of the CDR3: TGTGCCAGCAGCCAGAATAATTCACCCCTCCACTTT. It yields the protein CASSQNNSPLHF.

The rearrangement links TRBV20-1 to TRBJ2-7; the match to TRBD2 covers 7 bases. Trimming at V came to 6 bases and at J to 4 bases, leaving 3 bases not matched to a gene. Germline V lookup: CDR1 DFQATT, CDR2 SNEGSKA (reference sequence). The CDR3 runs to 11 residues. For the CDR3, the DNA is TGCAGTGCGGGGGGGGTTTACGAGCAGTACGTC. Amino acids: CSAGGVYEQYV.

The chain links TRBV4-1 to TRBJ1-5; D call uncertain. Germline lookup yields CDR1 MGHRA and CDR2 YSYEKL. The CDR3 length is 15 residues. V was shortened by 6 bases and J by 0 bases, with 12 bases between the two germline ends. The CDR3 sequence: CASRRVPISNQPQHF. CDR3 coding DNA: TGCGCCAGCAGGCGGGTACCGATTAGCAATCAGCCCCAGCATTTT.

V usage is TRBV4-1 and J usage is TRBJ1-4; a possible D gene is TRBD1 (5 bases). Germline V gene lookup returns CDR1 MGHRA and CDR2 YSYEKL. Trimming pared 1 base from V and 8 bases from J, leaving 11 bases between. CDR3 length: 14 amino acids. Here the CDR3 reads CASSQATAREKLFF. The CDR3 bases are TGCGCCAGCAGCCAAGCGACAGCTAGGGAAAAACTGTTTTTT.

V is TRBV6-5 and J is TRBJ1-1; 7 bases line up with TRBD1. The germline CDR1 and CDR2 sequences are MNHEY and SVGAGI. The junction had 7 bases not matched to a gene; V was cut back by 6 bases and J by 3 bases. This CDR3 is 14 amino acids long. The CDR3: CASRVDRAYTEAFF. DNA of the CDR3: TGTGCCAGCAGGGTAGACAGGGCGTACACTGAAGCTTTCTTT.

V and J are TRBV7-6 and TRBJ2-5, with 7 bases that match TRBD1. The germline V gene has CDR1 SGHVS and CDR2 FNYEAQ. The CDR3 runs 15 residues. Unmatched junction bases numbered 7, after V lost 2 bases and J lost 4 bases. CDR3 sequence: CASSLSRQGLETQYF. Here the CDR3 DNA reads TGTGCCAGCAGCTTATCCCGACAGGGATTAGAGACCCAGTACTTC.